One T cell receptor (beta chain) is described in this entry. Its matching antigen is unknown. Every sample gave at least 5 micrograms of total RNA when it was extracted. Trimming at V came to 5 bases and at J to 5 bases, leaving 8 bases not matched to a gene. CDR1 and CDR2 from the germline V gene are SGHAT and FQDESV (reference sequence). The length of the CDR3 is 15 residues. A second PCR of about 7 to 12 cycles used a sample-barcoded 5' primer and a J-beta primer mix. Each CDR3 protein gets one entry after TCRdb re-called the 5' RACE reads with MiXCR. The data hold 1.5 million to 2 million distinct CDR3 sequences, with more than 35% observed a single time. The sample originates from a study of blood T cells in healthy people across ages. The study, taken as a whole, reports: PBMCs went unsorted, and a conclusive naive versus antigen-experienced comparison was therefore prevented. Older age went with lower TCR beta diversity per million T cells, in a roughly linear way.

Material for sequencing was blood. The receptor was isolated from a human donor in good health. V and J are TRBV11-1 and TRBJ2-1, with TRBD1 identical over 8 bases. CDR3 nucleotide sequence: TGTGCCAGCAGCCGTGGACAGGGAAAGGACAATGAGCAGTTCTTC. Its translation is CASSRGQGKDNEQFF.